The rows below give T cell receptor beta chains drawn from one sample of a study of T cell responses to AZD1222 COVID-19 vaccine. Measured with immunoSEQ multiplex PCR; TCRdb has only the in-frame clones, and not every one. This sample has over 100,000 clones; about 88% occur once, and the top ten carry about 15%. The sequencing here drew on peripheral blood, taken on day 0 of AZD1222 vaccination. These receptors all stem from an adult in good health. The CDR3 runs from the conserved cysteine through the conserved F or W. Fields, in order: D gene, J gene, clone size, V gene, CDR3 DNA, CDR3 protein. A D gene is named only where the DNA matches it firmly. Where a row states a size, it is once, few, many or the class of an expanded clone; other rows omit it.

D: -
J: TRBJ2-3
size: -
V: TRBV4-2
DNA: TGTGCCAGCAGCCCCTCTTTTTCCACAGATACGCAGTATTTT
CDR3: CASSPSFSTDTQYF

D: -
J: TRBJ2-5
size: -
V: TRBV9
DNA: TGTGCCAGCAGCGTCGGACCAGCCAAAGGAGAGACCCAGTACTTC
CDR3: CASSVGPAKGETQYF

D: -
J: TRBJ1-2
size: -
V: TRBV12-3/TRBV12-4
DNA: TGTGCCAGCAGCAGCCGTATACGAGGGAGCTACACCTTC
CDR3: CASSSRIRGSYTF

D: -
J: TRBJ1-4
size: once
V: TRBV4-2
DNA: TGTGCCAGCAGCCAAGGAGGTTCCAGGGTGAGGGAAAAACTGTTTTTT
CDR3: CASSQGGSRVREKLFF

D: TRBD1
J: TRBJ2-7
size: -
V: TRBV6-5
DNA: TGTGCCAGCAGTTTGGACAGGGCCCCCTTCTACGAGCAGTACTTC
CDR3: CASSLDRAPFYEQYF

D: -
J: TRBJ2-4
size: -
V: TRBV19
DNA: TGTGCCACCGGACAGCTAGCCAAAAACATTCAGTACTTC
CDR3: CATGQLAKNIQYF

D: -
J: TRBJ2-1
size: -
V: TRBV18
DNA: TGTGCCAGCTGGAAGGCAGGGTCCTACAATGAGCAGTTCTTC
CDR3: CASWKAGSYNEQFF

D: TRBD2
J: TRBJ2-1
size: -
V: TRBV9
DNA: TGTGCCAGCAGCGTAGGCGGACTAGCGGGGGCAGTTGAGCAGTTCTTC
CDR3: CASSVGGLAGAVEQFF

D: TRBD2
J: TRBJ2-3
size: -
V: TRBV25-1
DNA: TGTGCCAGCAGTGAACCGGGACTAGGGGTTCCAGATACGCAGTATTTT
CDR3: CASSEPGLGVPDTQYF

D: TRBD2
J: TRBJ2-5
size: -
V: TRBV3-1/TRBV3-2
DNA: TGTGCCAGCAGCCATTCAACCGGGACTAGCGGGAGGCGCAGGGAGACCCAGTACTTC
CDR3: CASSHSTGTSGRRRETQYF

D: -
J: TRBJ1-1
size: -
V: TRBV9
DNA: TGTGCCAGCAGGCCTATCTGGGGGGTAAACACTGAAGCTTTCTTT
CDR3: CASRPIWGVNTEAFF

D: -
J: TRBJ2-3
size: -
V: TRBV4-1
DNA: TGCGCCAGCAGCCCCTGGTGGGCGAGGGATACGCAGTATTTT
CDR3: CASSPWWARDTQYF

D: -
J: TRBJ2-3
size: -
V: TRBV11-1
DNA: TGTGCCAGCAGCTTAGGAGGTGGAAGCACAGATACGCAGTATTTT
CDR3: CASSLGGGSTDTQYF

D: -
J: TRBJ1-6
size: -
V: TRBV5-6
DNA: TGTGCCAGCAGCTCCGGTGGTTATGGCTCCTATAATTCACCCCTCCACTTT
CDR3: CASSSGGYGSYNSPLHF

D: -
J: TRBJ1-5
size: few
V: TRBV12-3/TRBV12-4
DNA: TGTGCCAGCAGTTCGACAGAGAATCAGCCCCAGCATTTT
CDR3: CASSSTENQPQHF

D: TRBD1
J: TRBJ2-1
size: -
V: TRBV25-1
DNA: TGTGCCAGCGGGGGACAGCCCTACAATGAGCAGTTCTTC
CDR3: CASGGQPYNEQFF

D: -
J: TRBJ2-2
size: -
V: TRBV18
DNA: TGTGCCAGCTCACCAACCGGGCCGAACACCGGGGAGCTGTTTTTT
CDR3: CASSPTGPNTGELFF

D: -
J: TRBJ1-1
size: -
V: TRBV19
DNA: TGTGCCGGGCCGTCCGGGGGCGCTACTGAAGCTTTCTTT
CDR3: CAGPSGGATEAFF

D: -
J: TRBJ2-2
size: -
V: TRBV28
DNA: TGTGCCAGCGTGGGGGGCCCGCGCACCGGGGAGCTGTTTTTT
CDR3: CASVGGPRTGELFF

D: -
J: TRBJ1-1
size: few
V: TRBV5-1
DNA: TGCGCCAGCAGCTTGGGACAGAAGAACACTGAAGCTTTCTTT
CDR3: CASSLGQKNTEAFF

D: TRBD1
J: TRBJ2-3
size: few
V: TRBV5-1
DNA: TGCGCCAGCAGCCCCCGGACAGGGGATGTTGAAGATACGCAGTATTTT
CDR3: CASSPRTGDVEDTQYF

D: TRBD1
J: TRBJ1-3
size: -
V: TRBV6-6
DNA: TGTGGTACAGGGGGAGTTGGAAACACCATATATTTT
CDR3: CGTGGVGNTIYF

D: -
J: TRBJ2-7
size: -
V: TRBV7-2
DNA: TGTGCCAGCAGTCGCGACAGCAAAACCTACGAGCAGTACTTC
CDR3: CASSRDSKTYEQYF

D: -
J: TRBJ1-5
size: -
V: TRBV2
DNA: TGTGCCAGCGGGGACAGCAATCAGCCCCAGCATTTT
CDR3: CASGDSNQPQHF

D: TRBD1
J: TRBJ1-1
size: few
V: TRBV5-1
DNA: TGCGCCAGCAGCTTGGGGACAGGGGCGAGCACTGAAGCTTTCTTT
CDR3: CASSLGTGASTEAFF

D: -
J: TRBJ2-5
size: -
V: TRBV6-2/TRBV6-3
DNA: TGTGCCAGCAGTTTAGGGAAAATGGAGACCCAGTACTTC
CDR3: CASSLGKMETQYF

D: -
J: TRBJ2-1
size: few
V: TRBV7-9
DNA: TGTGCCAGCAGCTTAGGCCCCGAGGGGTTCTTC
CDR3: CASSLGPEGFF

D: TRBD1
J: TRBJ1-2
size: -
V: TRBV7-2
DNA: TGTGCCAGCAGCCAGGACAGGTACTATGGCTACACCTTC
CDR3: CASSQDRYYGYTF

D: TRBD2
J: TRBJ2-5
size: once
V: TRBV4-2
DNA: TGTGCCAGCAGCCAAGGCCGACTAGCGGGAGAAGAGACCCAGTACTTC
CDR3: CASSQGRLAGEETQYF

D: -
J: TRBJ2-7
size: -
V: TRBV9
DNA: TGTGCCAGCAGCGTAGGTATAGGGGTCTACGAGCAGTACTTC
CDR3: CASSVGIGVYEQYF

D: -
J: TRBJ1-1
size: -
V: TRBV7-6
DNA: TGTGCCAGCAGCCGACCCCGGGACGCCTCGAACACTGAAGCTTTCTTT
CDR3: CASSRPRDASNTEAFF

D: -
J: TRBJ2-5
size: -
V: TRBV7-8
DNA: TGTGCCAGCAGCTTAGCGCTTAGCGGTGAGACCCAGTACTTC
CDR3: CASSLALSGETQYF

D: -
J: TRBJ1-1
size: -
V: TRBV19
DNA: TGTGCCAGTAGTCATGGGGGCACTGAAGCTTTCTTT
CDR3: CASSHGGTEAFF

D: TRBD1
J: TRBJ1-4
size: -
V: TRBV19
DNA: TGTGCCAGTAGTACCATACAGGGGGCTTATGAAAAACTGTTTTTT
CDR3: CASSTIQGAYEKLFF

D: -
J: TRBJ2-3
size: once
V: TRBV2
DNA: TGTGCCAGCAGTGAGTGGCCGAGGAGAGATACGCAGTATTTT
CDR3: CASSEWPRRDTQYF

D: TRBD1
J: TRBJ2-2
size: -
V: TRBV2
DNA: TGTGCCAGCACAGGACAGGGTGTCACCGGGGAGCTGTTTTTT
CDR3: CASTGQGVTGELFF

D: -
J: TRBJ1-2
size: few
V: TRBV9
DNA: TGTGCCAGCAGCGTAGACCCAGGGACGGGCCCGGCGGGCTACACCTTC
CDR3: CASSVDPGTGPAGYTF

D: -
J: TRBJ2-2
size: -
V: TRBV6-5
DNA: TGTGCCAGCAGTTACAGGGGGAACACCGGGGAGCTGTTTTTT
CDR3: CASSYRGNTGELFF

D: -
J: TRBJ2-7
size: -
V: TRBV10-2
DNA: TGCGCCAGCAGTGGTCTGGCGAGCTCCTACGAGCAGTACTTC
CDR3: CASSGLASSYEQYF

D: -
J: TRBJ1-5
size: -
V: TRBV19
DNA: TGTGCCAGTAGTAACACGTGGACAGACGACCAGCCCCAGCATTTT
CDR3: CASSNTWTDDQPQHF

D: TRBD1
J: TRBJ2-7
size: -
V: TRBV7-2
DNA: TGTGCCAGCAGCTCCGGGACAGGGGCCTACGAGCAGTACTTC
CDR3: CASSSGTGAYEQYF

D: TRBD1
J: TRBJ2-5
size: -
V: TRBV7-8
DNA: TGTGCCAGCAGCTTAGGGGGACAGGGCGGGGAGACCCAGTACTTC
CDR3: CASSLGGQGGETQYF

D: TRBD1
J: TRBJ1-6
size: few
V: TRBV5-1
DNA: TGCGCCAGCAGCTTAACCGGGACAGGGGGCCCTTATTCACCCCTCCACTTT
CDR3: CASSLTGTGGPYSPLHF

D: -
J: TRBJ1-1
size: -
V: TRBV9
DNA: TGTGCCAGCAGCTTTGGACAGAACACTGAAGCTTTCTTT
CDR3: CASSFGQNTEAFF

D: TRBD2
J: TRBJ2-1
size: -
V: TRBV19
DNA: TGTGCCAGTAGTAGCCTAGCGGGAGGGACTCCGTACAATGAGCAGTTCTTC
CDR3: CASSSLAGGTPYNEQFF

D: TRBD1
J: TRBJ2-3
size: -
V: TRBV28
DNA: TGTGCCAGCAGTTTATCGGGACAGGGGTCAGATACGCAGTATTTT
CDR3: CASSLSGQGSDTQYF

D: -
J: TRBJ1-5
size: -
V: TRBV5-5
DNA: TGTGCCAGCAGCCCCAGTGGAAGCAATCAGCCCCAGCATTTT
CDR3: CASSPSGSNQPQHF

D: TRBD2
J: TRBJ2-1
size: -
V: TRBV20-1
DNA: TGCAGTGCTAGTGGTAGCGGGAGCTCCTACAATGAGCAGTTCTTC
CDR3: CSASGSGSSYNEQFF

D: -
J: TRBJ1-1
size: -
V: TRBV5-1
DNA: TGCGCCAGCACCTCACAGGGCCACGGAACTGAAGCTTTCTTT
CDR3: CASTSQGHGTEAFF

D: TRBD1
J: TRBJ2-6
size: -
V: TRBV5-4
DNA: TGTGCCAGCAGCCATGACAGGGCCGGGGCCAACGTCCTGACTTTC
CDR3: CASSHDRAGANVLTF

D: -
J: TRBJ1-1
size: -
V: TRBV30
DNA: TGTGCCTGGAGTCGAAAGACTGAAGCTTTCTTT
CDR3: CAWSRKTEAFF

D: -
J: TRBJ1-3
size: -
V: TRBV6-5
DNA: TGTGCCAGCAGCCCCGGGGGGTTGGGGTCCAACACCATATATTTT
CDR3: CASSPGGLGSNTIYF

D: -
J: TRBJ1-6
size: -
V: TRBV30
DNA: TGTGCCTGGAAAATACAGGGAGCCCGCTTTTCACCCCTCCACTTT
CDR3: CAWKIQGARFSPLHF